This is a list of T cell receptor beta chains from one sample in a study of regulatory T cells in long-lasting Graves disease. TCRdb fed the multiplex PCR reads into MiXCR, producing one record per CDR3 protein. Seen here are around 500,000 distinct CDR3 sequences, about 12% observed once, and the top ten hold approximately 9.6%. The sample was also reused in another study, on T cells in Graves' hyperthyroidism and ophthalmopathy.

The sample here was peripheral blood mononuclear cells (PBMCs), taken at new diagnosis, from a patient treated with antithyroid drugs. The receptor set was obtained from a woman in her twenties or thirties with Graves disease. Both conserved end residues are part of each CDR3. Each record gives: clone size, V gene, D gene, J gene, CDR3 DNA, CDR3 protein. The D gene is left open where the match is weak. A row's size may be missing; if present it is once, few, many or a size class.

clone_size: many; v_call: TRBV12-3/TRBV12-4; d_call: NA; j_call: TRBJ2-3; cdr3_nt: TGTGCCAGCAGTACCCTTCCGGGACACCTCACAGATACGCAGTATTTT; cdr3_aa: CASSTLPGHLTDTQYF
clone_size: many; v_call: TRBV2; d_call: NA; j_call: TRBJ2-2; cdr3_nt: TGTGCCAGCACGTTCACCAGGGACACCGGGGAGCTGTTTTTT; cdr3_aa: CASTFTRDTGELFF
clone_size: NA; v_call: TRBV5-4; d_call: TRBD2; j_call: TRBJ2-2; cdr3_nt: TGTGCCAGCAGCTTACTAGCGGAATTTGCTACCGGGGAGCTGTTTTTT; cdr3_aa: CASSLLAEFATGELFF
clone_size: many; v_call: TRBV28; d_call: NA; j_call: TRBJ1-1; cdr3_nt: TGTGCCAGCAGTTTATGGGAGATCCCAGGGGAAGCTTTCTTT; cdr3_aa: CASSLWEIPGEAFF
clone_size: many; v_call: TRBV15; d_call: TRBD1; j_call: TRBJ1-6; cdr3_nt: TGTGCCACCAGAAGACAGGGCTGGGATTCACCCCTCCACTTT; cdr3_aa: CATRRQGWDSPLHF
clone_size: many; v_call: TRBV12-3/TRBV12-4; d_call: TRBD2; j_call: TRBJ2-7; cdr3_nt: TGTGCCAGCAGTCGTCCATACCCTATTGGGGGGGAGTACGAGCAGTACTTC; cdr3_aa: CASSRPYPIGGEYEQYF
clone_size: many; v_call: TRBV11-2; d_call: TRBD1; j_call: TRBJ2-7; cdr3_nt: TGTGCCAGCAGCTTGGGTACCCGGGACAGGGACTCCTACGAGCAGTACTTC; cdr3_aa: CASSLGTRDRDSYEQYF
clone_size: few; v_call: TRBV6-1; d_call: TRBD2; j_call: TRBJ2-5; cdr3_nt: TGTGCCAGTGCCGGGGGGGGGACTCTAGCCCTCGGGACCCAGTACTTC; cdr3_aa: CASAGGGTLALGTQYF
clone_size: many; v_call: TRBV2; d_call: NA; j_call: TRBJ2-3; cdr3_nt: TGTGCCAGCAGTGGATGGGGAGCGGAGAGCACAGATACGCAGTATTTT; cdr3_aa: CASSGWGAESTDTQYF
clone_size: many; v_call: TRBV20-1; d_call: NA; j_call: TRBJ1-2; cdr3_nt: TGCAGTGCTAGACTGGGTTATGGCTACACCTTC; cdr3_aa: CSARLGYGYTF
clone_size: NA; v_call: TRBV4-3; d_call: NA; j_call: TRBJ2-1; cdr3_nt: TGCGCCAGCAGCCAAAGCGGTGGGCGGCAGTTCTTC; cdr3_aa: CASSQSGGRQFF
clone_size: many; v_call: TRBV6-1; d_call: NA; j_call: TRBJ2-7; cdr3_nt: TGTGCCAGCAGAAAACGCAGGGCCCAAGCCTCCTACGAGCAGTACTTC; cdr3_aa: CASRKRRAQASYEQYF
clone_size: many; v_call: TRBV28; d_call: NA; j_call: TRBJ2-1; cdr3_nt: TGTGCCAGCAGTTTGGAATACGGCGGGATGGGGAATGAGCAGTTCTTC; cdr3_aa: CASSLEYGGMGNEQFF
clone_size: NA; v_call: TRBV28; d_call: TRBD1; j_call: TRBJ1-5; cdr3_nt: TGTGCCAGCAGTTTATATTCAGGGGGGAATCAGCCCCAGCATTTT; cdr3_aa: CASSLYSGGNQPQHF
clone_size: NA; v_call: TRBV24-1; d_call: NA; j_call: TRBJ2-6; cdr3_nt: TGTGCCACCAGTGACCCGCTTTCTGGGGCCAACGTCCTGACTTTC; cdr3_aa: CATSDPLSGANVLTF
clone_size: few; v_call: TRBV18; d_call: NA; j_call: TRBJ2-7; cdr3_nt: TGTGCCAGCTCACCCCTCCAGGACAGCTTTTCCTACGAGCAGTACTTC; cdr3_aa: CASSPLQDSFSYEQYF
clone_size: NA; v_call: TRBV20-1; d_call: TRBD1; j_call: TRBJ2-4; cdr3_nt: TGCAGTGCTAGTTCAGGGACAGCCTACAATGAGCAGTACTTC; cdr3_aa: CSASSGTAYNEQYF
clone_size: few; v_call: TRBV18; d_call: NA; j_call: TRBJ2-7; cdr3_nt: TGTGCCAGCTCACACGGGGGCGGCTGGTCCTACGAGCAGTACTTC; cdr3_aa: CASSHGGGWSYEQYF
clone_size: many; v_call: TRBV18; d_call: NA; j_call: TRBJ2-7; cdr3_nt: TGTGCCAGCTCACCCTCACATTTTATCTACGAGCAGTACTTC; cdr3_aa: CASSPSHFIYEQYF
clone_size: NA; v_call: TRBV4-3; d_call: NA; j_call: TRBJ1-1; cdr3_nt: TGCGCCAGCAGCCAAGTTGGTAGTAGGCCGCCGGGCACTGAAGCTTTCTTT; cdr3_aa: CASSQVGSRPPGTEAFF
clone_size: NA; v_call: TRBV5-4; d_call: TRBD1; j_call: TRBJ2-7; cdr3_nt: TGTGCCAGCAGCCCGATGGACAGGGTCGACGAGCAGTACTTC; cdr3_aa: CASSPMDRVDEQYF
clone_size: many; v_call: TRBV6-1; d_call: TRBD2; j_call: TRBJ2-3; cdr3_nt: TGTGCCAGCAGTGAAGGGGTAGCGGGAATGGGCACAGATACGCAGTATTTT; cdr3_aa: CASSEGVAGMGTDTQYF
clone_size: many; v_call: TRBV30; d_call: NA; j_call: TRBJ2-7; cdr3_nt: TGTGCCTGGAGTGGCGGGGTCCTGAGCCATTCCCATGGGTACGAGCAGTACTTC; cdr3_aa: CAWSGGVLSHSHGYEQYF
clone_size: many; v_call: TRBV9; d_call: NA; j_call: TRBJ1-2; cdr3_nt: TGTGCCAGCAGCACCCCGGGGGTTAACTATGGCTACACCTTC; cdr3_aa: CASSTPGVNYGYTF
clone_size: NA; v_call: TRBV7-2; d_call: TRBD1; j_call: TRBJ1-5; cdr3_nt: TGTGCCAGCAGCCCTCCCAACAGGGGACCCAATCAGCCCCAGCATTTT; cdr3_aa: CASSPPNRGPNQPQHF
clone_size: few; v_call: TRBV29-1; d_call: NA; j_call: TRBJ2-7; cdr3_nt: TGCAGCGTTAGAGGTGATTCCTACGAGCAGTACTTC; cdr3_aa: CSVRGDSYEQYF
clone_size: many; v_call: TRBV14; d_call: NA; j_call: TRBJ2-1; cdr3_nt: TGTGCCAGCAGCCAGGGGATCAGTGAGCAGTTCTTC; cdr3_aa: CASSQGISEQFF
clone_size: few; v_call: TRBV12-3/TRBV12-4; d_call: NA; j_call: TRBJ2-2; cdr3_nt: TGTGCCAGCAGTTTAGTAGGGGCCGGTGGGGAGCTGTTTTTT; cdr3_aa: CASSLVGAGGELFF
clone_size: many; v_call: TRBV28; d_call: NA; j_call: TRBJ1-2; cdr3_nt: TGTGCCAGCAGTTTTGGCGACCGGGAAGAGAATGGCTACACCTTC; cdr3_aa: CASSFGDREENGYTF
clone_size: many; v_call: TRBV4-3; d_call: NA; j_call: TRBJ2-2; cdr3_nt: TGCGCCAGCAGCCAAATTGTCCCGAACACCGGGGAGCTGTTTTTT; cdr3_aa: CASSQIVPNTGELFF
clone_size: many; v_call: TRBV19; d_call: TRBD1; j_call: TRBJ1-2; cdr3_nt: TGTGCCAGTAGTATAGGGGCCGACAGGGTCGGTCGGGATAGTGGCTACACCTTC; cdr3_aa: CASSIGADRVGRDSGYTF
clone_size: many; v_call: TRBV28; d_call: NA; j_call: TRBJ2-5; cdr3_nt: TGTGCCAGCAGTTTAGGGCGGACCAGGTTTGAGACCCAGTACTTC; cdr3_aa: CASSLGRTRFETQYF
clone_size: many; v_call: TRBV7-2; d_call: NA; j_call: TRBJ1-5; cdr3_nt: TGTGCCAGCAGCTTATCGGGGGGAGCTTATCAGCCCCAGCATTTT; cdr3_aa: CASSLSGGAYQPQHF
clone_size: NA; v_call: TRBV6-8; d_call: TRBD1; j_call: TRBJ2-7; cdr3_nt: TGTGCCAGCAGTTACTTGACCGGGACAGGGACCTACGAGCAGTACTTC; cdr3_aa: CASSYLTGTGTYEQYF